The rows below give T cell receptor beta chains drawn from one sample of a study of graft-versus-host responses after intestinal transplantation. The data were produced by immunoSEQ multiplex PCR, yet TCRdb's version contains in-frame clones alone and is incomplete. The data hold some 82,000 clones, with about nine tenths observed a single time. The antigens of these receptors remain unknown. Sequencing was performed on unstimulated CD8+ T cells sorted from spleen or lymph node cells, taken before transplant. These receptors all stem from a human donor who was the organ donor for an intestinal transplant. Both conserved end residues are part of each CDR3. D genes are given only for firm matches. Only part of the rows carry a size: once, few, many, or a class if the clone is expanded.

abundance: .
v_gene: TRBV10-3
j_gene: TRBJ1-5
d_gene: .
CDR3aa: CASSNSGTPGGQHF
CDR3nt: TGTGCCAGCAGTAACTCCGGGACCCCAGGAGGCCAGCATTTT

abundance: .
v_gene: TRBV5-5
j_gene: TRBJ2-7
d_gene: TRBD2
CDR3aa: CASSSPGLAFYEQYF
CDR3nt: TGTGCCAGCAGCTCGCCGGGACTAGCTTTCTACGAGCAGTACTTC

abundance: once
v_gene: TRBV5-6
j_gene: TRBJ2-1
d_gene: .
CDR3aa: CASSLADGHNEQFF
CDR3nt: TGTGCCAGCAGCTTGGCTGACGGCCACAATGAGCAGTTCTTC

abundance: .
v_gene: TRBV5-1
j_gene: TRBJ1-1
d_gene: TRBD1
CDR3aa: CASSFNPRSDRGTMNTEAFF
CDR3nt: TGCGCCAGCAGCTTCAACCCTAGATCGGACAGGGGGACTATGAACACTGAAGCTTTCTTT

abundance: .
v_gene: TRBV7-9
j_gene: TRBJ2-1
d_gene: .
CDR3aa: CASRLVDEQFF
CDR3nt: TGTGCCAGCAGGCTAGTCGATGAGCAGTTCTTC

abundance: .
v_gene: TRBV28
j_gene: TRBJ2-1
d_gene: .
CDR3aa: CASSFSAGADNEQFF
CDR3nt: TGTGCCAGCAGTTTCTCAGCGGGCGCCGACAATGAGCAGTTCTTC

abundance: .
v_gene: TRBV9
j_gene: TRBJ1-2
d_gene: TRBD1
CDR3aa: CASSPGTGYGYTF
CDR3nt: TGTGCCAGCAGCCCAGGGACAGGCTATGGCTACACCTTC

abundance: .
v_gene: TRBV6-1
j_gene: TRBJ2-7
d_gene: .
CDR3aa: CASSSPGTIIHEQYF
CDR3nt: TGTGCCAGCAGCAGTCCTGGGACAATCATCCACGAGCAGTACTTC

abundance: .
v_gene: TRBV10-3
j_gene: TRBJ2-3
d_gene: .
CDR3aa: CAISEPGLGTDTQYF
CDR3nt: TGTGCCATCAGTGAGCCCGGCTTGGGGACAGATACGCAGTATTTT

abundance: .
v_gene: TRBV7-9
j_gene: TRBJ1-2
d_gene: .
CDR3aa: CAGTLVDYGYTF
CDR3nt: TGTGCCGGCACGCTGGTCGACTATGGCTACACCTTC

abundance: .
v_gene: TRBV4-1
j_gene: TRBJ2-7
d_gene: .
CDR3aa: CASSHITGYEQYF
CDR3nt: TGCGCCAGCAGCCATATCACGGGGTACGAGCAGTACTTC

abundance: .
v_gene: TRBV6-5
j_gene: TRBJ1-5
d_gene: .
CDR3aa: CASGLGAGDNQPQHF
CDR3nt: TGTGCCAGCGGTCTTGGGGCCGGGGACAATCAGCCCCAGCATTTT

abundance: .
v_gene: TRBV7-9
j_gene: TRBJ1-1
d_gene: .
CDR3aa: CASSLGGITEAFF
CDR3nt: TGTGCCAGCAGCTTAGGGGGCATCACTGAAGCTTTCTTT

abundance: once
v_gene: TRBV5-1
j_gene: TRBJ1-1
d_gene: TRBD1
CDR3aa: CASSPPKEGAGNTEAFF
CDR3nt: TGCGCCAGCAGCCCACCTAAAGAGGGGGCAGGGAACACTGAAGCTTTCTTT

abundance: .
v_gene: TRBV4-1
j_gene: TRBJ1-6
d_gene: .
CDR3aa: CASSQVLRGRKNSPLHF
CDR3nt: TGCGCCAGCAGCCAAGTCTTGCGGGGCAGGAAAAATTCACCCCTCCACTTT

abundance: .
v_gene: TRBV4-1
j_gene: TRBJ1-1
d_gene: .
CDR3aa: CASSQDSGVDTEAFF
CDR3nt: TGCGCCAGCAGCCAAGATTCGGGTGTGGACACTGAAGCTTTCTTT

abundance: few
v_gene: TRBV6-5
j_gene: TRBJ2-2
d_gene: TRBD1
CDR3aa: CASQGQGDTGELFF
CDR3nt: TGTGCCAGCCAGGGACAGGGTGACACCGGGGAGCTGTTTTTT

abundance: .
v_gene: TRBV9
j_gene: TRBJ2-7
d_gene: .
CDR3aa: CASSLASGTVPYEQYF
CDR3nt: TGTGCCAGCAGCCTCGCATCGGGGACGGTTCCCTACGAGCAGTACTTC

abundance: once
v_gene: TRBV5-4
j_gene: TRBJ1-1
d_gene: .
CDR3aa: CASSLAPVGGNTEAFF
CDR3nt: TGTGCCAGCAGCTTGGCCCCCGTGGGGGGGAACACTGAAGCTTTCTTT

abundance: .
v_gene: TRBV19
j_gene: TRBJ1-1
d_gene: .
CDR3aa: CASTVEMNTEAFF
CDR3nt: TGTGCCAGTACCGTCGAGATGAACACTGAAGCTTTCTTT